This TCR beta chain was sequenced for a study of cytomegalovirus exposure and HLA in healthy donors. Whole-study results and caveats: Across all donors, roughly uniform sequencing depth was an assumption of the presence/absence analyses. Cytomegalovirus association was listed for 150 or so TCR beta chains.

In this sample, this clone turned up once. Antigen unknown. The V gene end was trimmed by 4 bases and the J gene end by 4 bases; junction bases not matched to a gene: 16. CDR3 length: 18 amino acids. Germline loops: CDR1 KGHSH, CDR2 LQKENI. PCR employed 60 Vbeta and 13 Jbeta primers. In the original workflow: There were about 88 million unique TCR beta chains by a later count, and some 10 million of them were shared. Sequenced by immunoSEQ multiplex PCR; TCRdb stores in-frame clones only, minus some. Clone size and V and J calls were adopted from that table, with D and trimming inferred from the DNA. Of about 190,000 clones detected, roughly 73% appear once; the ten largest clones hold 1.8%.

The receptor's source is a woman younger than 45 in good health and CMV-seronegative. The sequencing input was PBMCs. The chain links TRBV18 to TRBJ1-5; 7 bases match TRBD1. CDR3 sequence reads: CASSQGRDSNWRNQPQHF. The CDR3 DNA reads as TGTGCCAGCTCACAAGGCCGGGACAGCAACTGGCGGAATCAGCCCCAGCATTTT.